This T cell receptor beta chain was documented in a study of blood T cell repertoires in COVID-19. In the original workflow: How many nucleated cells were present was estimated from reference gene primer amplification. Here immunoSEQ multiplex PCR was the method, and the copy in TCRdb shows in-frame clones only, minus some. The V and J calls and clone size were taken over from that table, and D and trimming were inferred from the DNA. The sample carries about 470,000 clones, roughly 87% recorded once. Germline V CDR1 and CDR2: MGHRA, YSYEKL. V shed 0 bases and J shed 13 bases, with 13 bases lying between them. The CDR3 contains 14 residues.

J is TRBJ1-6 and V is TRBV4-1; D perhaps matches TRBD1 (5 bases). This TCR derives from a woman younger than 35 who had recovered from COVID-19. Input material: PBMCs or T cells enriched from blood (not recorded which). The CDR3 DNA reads TGCGCCAGCAGCCAAGATGGGGCCCGTTTGCCCCTCCACTTT. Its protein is CASSQDGARLPLHF.